Following are 3 T cell receptor beta chains from one sample sequenced in a study of regulatory T cells in long-lasting Graves disease. As for time point: newly diagnosed GD, antithyroid drugs for less than 3 months. The TCR library was made from RNA extracted from PBMCs. Researchers made TCR beta libraries by using iRepertoire HTBI primers and running Arm-PCR on CDR3 regions. TCRdb independently ran MiXCR on the multiplex PCR reads; one entry per CDR3 protein. The sample holds a few hundred thousand distinct CDR3 sequences; roughly 14% are singletons and the top ten take under 10%. A further study also used this sample, focusing on T cells in Graves' hyperthyroidism and ophthalmopathy.

The sequenced sample was peripheral blood mononuclear cells (PBMCs), obtained at new diagnosis, from a patient treated with antithyroid drugs. The receptors here all came from a man aged 30 to 45 with Graves disease.

This clonotype showed up many times. The rearrangement joins TRBV6-1 to TRBJ2-7; perhaps TRBD1 as D (5 bases). The V gene's germline CDR1 is MNHNS and CDR2 SASEGT. This CDR3 is built from 15 residues. The V end lost 7 bases, the J end lost 3 bases, and 19 bases lay between the germline ends. The CDR3 DNA reads TGTGCCAGCACCTACGGTGCAGGGTTGGACTACGAGCAGTACTTC. Encoded protein: CASTYGAGLDYEQYF.

This clonotype appeared many times. This chain uses TRBV29-1 with TRBJ2-5; D not resolved. Trimming took off 3 bases at V and 0 bases at J, with 2 bases between the two ends. The germline gives CDR1 SQVTM, CDR2 ANQGSEA. The CDR3 has 11 amino acids. The CDR3 bases are TGCAGCGTTGACCACCAAGAGACCCAGTACTTC. It encodes CSVDHQETQYF. The whole variable domain, filled in from reference TRBV29-1 and TRBJ2-5, reads SAVISQKPSRDICQRGTSLTIQCQVDSQVTMMFWYRQQPGQSLTLIATANQGSEATYESGFVIDKFPISRPNLTFSTLTVSNMSPEDSSIYLCSVDHQETQYFGPGTRLLVL.

This clonotype was observed at least ten times. This chain links TRBV5-1 with TRBJ2-1; TRBD1 matches 7 bases. The CDR3 consists of 13 residues. Germline CDR1 SGHRS, CDR2 YFSETQ. J lost 10 bases, V lost 0 bases, and 4 bases had no gene match. Here the CDR3 reads CASSLAGTVEQFF. DNA for the CDR3: TGCGCCAGCAGCTTGGCCGGGACAGTGGAGCAGTTCTTC.